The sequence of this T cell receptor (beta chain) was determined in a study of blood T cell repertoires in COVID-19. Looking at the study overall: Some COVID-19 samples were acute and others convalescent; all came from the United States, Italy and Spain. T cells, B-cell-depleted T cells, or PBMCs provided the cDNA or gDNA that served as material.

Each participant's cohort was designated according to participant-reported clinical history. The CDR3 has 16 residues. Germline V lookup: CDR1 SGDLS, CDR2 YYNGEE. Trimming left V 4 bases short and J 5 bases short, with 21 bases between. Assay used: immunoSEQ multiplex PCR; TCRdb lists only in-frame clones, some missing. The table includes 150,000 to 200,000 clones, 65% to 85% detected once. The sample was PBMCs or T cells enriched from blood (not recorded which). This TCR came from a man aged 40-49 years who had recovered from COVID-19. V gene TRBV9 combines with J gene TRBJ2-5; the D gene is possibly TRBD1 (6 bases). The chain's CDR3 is CASSRTPRPGVETQYF. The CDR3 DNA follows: TGTGCCAGCAGCCGCACCCCAAGGCCAGGGGTCGAGACCCAGTACTTC.